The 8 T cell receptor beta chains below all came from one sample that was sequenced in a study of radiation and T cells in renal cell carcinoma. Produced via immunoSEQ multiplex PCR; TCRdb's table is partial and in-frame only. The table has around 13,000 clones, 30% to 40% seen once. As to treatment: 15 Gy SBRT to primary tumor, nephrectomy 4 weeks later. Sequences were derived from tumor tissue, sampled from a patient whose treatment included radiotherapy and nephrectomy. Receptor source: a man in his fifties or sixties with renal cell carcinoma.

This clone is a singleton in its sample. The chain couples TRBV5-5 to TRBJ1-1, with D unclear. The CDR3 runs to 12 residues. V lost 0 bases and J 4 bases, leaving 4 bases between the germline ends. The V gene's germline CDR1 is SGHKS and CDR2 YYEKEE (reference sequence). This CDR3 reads CASSLAATEAFF. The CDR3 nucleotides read TGTGCCAGCAGCTTGGCTGCCACTGAAGCTTTCTTT. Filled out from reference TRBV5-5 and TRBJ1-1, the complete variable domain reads DAGVTQSPTHLIKTRGQQVTLRCSPISGHKSVSWYQQVLGQGPQFIFQYYEKEERGRGNFPDRFSARQFPNYSSELNVNALLLGDSALYLCASSLAATEAFFGQGTRLTVV.

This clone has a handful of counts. The chain's CDR3 is CASSEQGSRGYTF. The DNA of the CDR3 is TGTGCCAGCAGTGAACAGGGATCAAGGGGCTACACCTTC. This chain uses TRBV6-5 with TRBJ1-2; possibly TRBD1 for D (6 bases). V shed 5 bases and J shed 8 bases, with 15 bases lying between them. This CDR3 is 13 amino acids long. CDR1 is MNHEY and CDR2 is SVGAGI in the germline V gene.

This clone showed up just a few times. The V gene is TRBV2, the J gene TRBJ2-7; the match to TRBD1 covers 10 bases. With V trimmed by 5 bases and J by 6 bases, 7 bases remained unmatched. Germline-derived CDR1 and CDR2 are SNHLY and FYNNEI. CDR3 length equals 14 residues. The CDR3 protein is CASSHPDRGVEQYV. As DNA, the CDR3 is TGTGCCAGCAGTCACCCGGACAGGGGGGTCGAGCAGTACGTC.

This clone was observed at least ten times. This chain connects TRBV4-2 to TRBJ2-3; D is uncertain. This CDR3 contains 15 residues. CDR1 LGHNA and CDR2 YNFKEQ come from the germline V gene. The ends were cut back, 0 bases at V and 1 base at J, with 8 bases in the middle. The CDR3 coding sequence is TGTGCCAGCAGCCAAGATCTAAGGGGCACAGATACGCAGTATTTT. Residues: CASSQDLRGTDTQYF.

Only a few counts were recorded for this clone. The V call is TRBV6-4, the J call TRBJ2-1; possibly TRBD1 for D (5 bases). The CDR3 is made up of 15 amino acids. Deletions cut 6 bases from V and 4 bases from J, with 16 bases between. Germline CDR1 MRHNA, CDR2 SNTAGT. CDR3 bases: TGTGCCAGCAGACCGGACACGAACCTTTACAATGAGCAGTTCTTC. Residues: CASRPDTNLYNEQFF.

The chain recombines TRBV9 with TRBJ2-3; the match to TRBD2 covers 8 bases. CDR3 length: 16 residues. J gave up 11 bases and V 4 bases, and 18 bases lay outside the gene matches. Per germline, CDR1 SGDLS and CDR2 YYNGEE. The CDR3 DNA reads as TGTGCCAGCAGCCCCCGTTATAGCGGGGAGGGGGTAAAGCAGTATTTT. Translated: CASSPRYSGEGVKQYF.

In DNA, the CDR3 is TGTGCCAGCAGCTTTGACAGGGGGAACTATGGCTACACCTTC. Its protein is CASSFDRGNYGYTF. The chain uses TRBV5-4 and TRBJ1-2; 9 bases fit TRBD1. Looked up from germline, CDR1 is SGHNT and CDR2 is YYREEE (reference sequence). The CDR3 spans 14 residues. Trimming removed 2 bases from V and 2 bases from J; junction bases left unmatched: 1.

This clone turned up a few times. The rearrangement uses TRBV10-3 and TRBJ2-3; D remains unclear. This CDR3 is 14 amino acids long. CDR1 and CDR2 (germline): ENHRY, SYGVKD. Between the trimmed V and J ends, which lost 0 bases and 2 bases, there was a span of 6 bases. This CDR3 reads CAISESTNTDTQYF. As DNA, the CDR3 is TGTGCCATCAGTGAGTCGACCAACACAGATACGCAGTATTTT.